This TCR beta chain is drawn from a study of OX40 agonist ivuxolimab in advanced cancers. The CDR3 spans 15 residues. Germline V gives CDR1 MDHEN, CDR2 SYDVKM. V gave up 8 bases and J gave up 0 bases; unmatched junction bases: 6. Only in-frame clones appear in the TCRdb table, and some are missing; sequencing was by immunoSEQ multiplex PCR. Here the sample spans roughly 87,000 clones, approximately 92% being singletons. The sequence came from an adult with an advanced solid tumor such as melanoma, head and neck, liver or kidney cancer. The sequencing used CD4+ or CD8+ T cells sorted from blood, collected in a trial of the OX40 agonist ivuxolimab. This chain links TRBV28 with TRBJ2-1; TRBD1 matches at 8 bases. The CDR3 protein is CASDQGANSYNEQFF. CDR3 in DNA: TGTGCCAGCGACCAGGGGGCGAACTCCTACAATGAGCAGTTCTTC.